Listed here are 7 T cell receptor beta chains from one sample, sequenced in a study of shared clonotypes between healthy human individuals. Produced via immunoSEQ multiplex PCR; TCRdb's table is partial and in-frame only. The sample shows 2,500,000 or so clones, over 85% of them seen only once. Sequenced material: naive CD4+ T cells from PBMCs. The sample's subset: CD45RA+ positively selected. The source is a man between 18 and 29 years old in good health. Some clones in this sample may be carry-over from other donors' samples.

The chain couples TRBV30 to TRBJ1-3; D is unresolved. CDR3 length: 13 residues. Trimming took off 5 bases at V and 0 bases at J, with 8 bases between the two ends. The germline V gene has CDR1 GTSNPN and CDR2 SVGIG (reference sequence). This CDR3 reads CAWGVSSGNTIYF. CDR3 DNA: TGTGCCTGGGGGGTGAGCTCTGGAAACACCATATATTTT.

With regard to this clone: This CDR3 is also generated by other DNA sequences in the sample. The rearrangement links TRBV4-1 to TRBJ2-1; 9 positions agree with TRBD2. The V gene end was trimmed by 1 base and the J gene end by 2 bases; junction bases not matched to a gene: 3. CDR3 length: 16 amino acids. The germline CDR1 and CDR2 sequences are MGHRA and YSYEKL. The CDR3 here is CASSQGLAATYNEQFF. The CDR3 DNA follows: TGCGCCAGCAGCCAAGGACTAGCGGCCACCTACAATGAGCAGTTCTTC.

V usage is TRBV19 and J usage is TRBJ1-5, with D perhaps matching TRBD1 (5 bases). Per the germline V gene, CDR1 is LNHDA and CDR2 is SQIVND (reference sequence). The V gene lost 1 base and the J gene lost 7 bases, with 14 bases spanning the gap. There are 15 residues in the CDR3. The CDR3 region has the DNA TGTGCCAGTAGTATAGGACGGGGGAGATGGCAGCCCCAGCATTTT. Translating gives CASSIGRGRWQPQHF.

Points on this clone: The same CDR3 is also encoded by other DNA sequences in this sample. J is TRBJ2-3 and V is TRBV18; D unclear. The CDR3 is 14 residues long. CDR1 and CDR2 from the germline V gene are KGHSH and LQKENI. V lost 3 bases to trimming and J lost 0 bases, with 7 bases between them. The CDR3 region is CASSPVSSTDTQYF. CDR3 bases: TGTGCCAGCTCACCCGTTTCTAGCACAGATACGCAGTATTTT.

A few counts support this clone. The J gene is TRBJ1-1, the V gene TRBV29-1; 7 nucleotides line up with TRBD1. CDR3 size: 14 residues. Looked up from germline, CDR1 is SQVTM and CDR2 is ANQGSEA. V was pared by 3 bases and J by 5 bases, with 9 bases of the junction left unmatched. The CDR3 is CSVDGPRGWTEAFF. In DNA form, the CDR3 reads TGCAGCGTTGATGGTCCCAGGGGGTGGACTGAAGCTTTCTTT. The full variable domain, rest sourced from reference TRBV29-1 and TRBJ1-1, is SAVISQKPSRDICQRGTSLTIQCQVDSQVTMMFWYRQQPGQSLTLIATANQGSEATYESGFVIDKFPISRPNLTFSTLTVSNMSPEDSSIYLCSVDGPRGWTEAFFGQGTRLTVV.

The chain couples TRBV5-1 to TRBJ1-4; possible D gene TRBD1, 5 bases. V lost 7 bases and J lost 3, with 13 bases in between. Germline CDR1 reads SGHRS; CDR2 reads YFSETQ. The CDR3 has 14 amino acids. The CDR3 bases are TGCGCCAGCGCCCCAGGGAATTCTAATGAAAAACTGTTTTTT. This codes for CASAPGNSNEKLFF.

This sequence joins TRBV6-6 and TRBJ1-4; D remains unclear. From germline, CDR1 is MNHNY and CDR2 SVGAGI (reference sequence). V lost 6 bases to trimming and J lost 7 bases, with 12 bases between them. This CDR3 has 13 amino acids. The CDR3 nucleotides are TGTGCCAGCAGATACACCGAGGGTGAAAAACTGTTTTTT. It is translated as CASRYTEGEKLFF.